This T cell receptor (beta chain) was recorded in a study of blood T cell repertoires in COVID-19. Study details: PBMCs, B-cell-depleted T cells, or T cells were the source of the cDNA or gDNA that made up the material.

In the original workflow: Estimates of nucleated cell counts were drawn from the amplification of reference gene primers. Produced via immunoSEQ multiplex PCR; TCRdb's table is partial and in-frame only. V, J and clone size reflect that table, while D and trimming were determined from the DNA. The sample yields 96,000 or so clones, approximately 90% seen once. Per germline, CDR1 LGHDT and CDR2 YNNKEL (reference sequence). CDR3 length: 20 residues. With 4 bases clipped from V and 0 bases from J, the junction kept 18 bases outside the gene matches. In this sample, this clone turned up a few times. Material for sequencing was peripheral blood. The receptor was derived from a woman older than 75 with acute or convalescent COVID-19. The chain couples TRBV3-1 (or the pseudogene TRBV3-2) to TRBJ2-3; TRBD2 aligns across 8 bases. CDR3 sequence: CASSRRGLASGFASTDTQYF. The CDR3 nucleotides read TGTGCCAGCAGCCGAAGGGGTTTGGCTAGCGGGTTTGCTAGCACAGATACGCAGTATTTT.